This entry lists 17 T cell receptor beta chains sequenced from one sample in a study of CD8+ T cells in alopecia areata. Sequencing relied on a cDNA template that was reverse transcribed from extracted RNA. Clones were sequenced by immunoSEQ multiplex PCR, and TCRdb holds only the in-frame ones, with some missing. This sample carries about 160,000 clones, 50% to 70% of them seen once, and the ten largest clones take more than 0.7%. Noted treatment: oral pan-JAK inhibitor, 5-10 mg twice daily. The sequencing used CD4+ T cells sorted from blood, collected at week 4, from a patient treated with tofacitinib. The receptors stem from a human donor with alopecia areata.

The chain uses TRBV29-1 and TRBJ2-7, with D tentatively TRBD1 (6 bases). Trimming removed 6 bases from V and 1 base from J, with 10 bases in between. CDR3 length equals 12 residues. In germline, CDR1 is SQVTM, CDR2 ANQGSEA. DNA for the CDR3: TGCAGCGTGGCGGACAGTTCCTACGAGCAGTACTTC. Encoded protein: CSVADSSYEQYF.

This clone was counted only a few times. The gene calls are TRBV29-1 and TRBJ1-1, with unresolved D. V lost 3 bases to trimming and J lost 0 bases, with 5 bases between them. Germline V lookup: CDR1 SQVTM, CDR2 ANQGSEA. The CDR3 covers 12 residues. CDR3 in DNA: TGCAGCGTTGAGGTCATGAACACTGAAGCTTTCTTT. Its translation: CSVEVMNTEAFF.

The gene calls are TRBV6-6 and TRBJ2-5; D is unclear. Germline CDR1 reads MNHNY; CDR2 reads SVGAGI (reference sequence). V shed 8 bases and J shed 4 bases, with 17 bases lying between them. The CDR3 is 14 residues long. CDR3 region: CASCQALSRETQYF. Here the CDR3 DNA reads TGTGCCAGCTGTCAGGCCCTGTCCCGAGAGACCCAGTACTTC.

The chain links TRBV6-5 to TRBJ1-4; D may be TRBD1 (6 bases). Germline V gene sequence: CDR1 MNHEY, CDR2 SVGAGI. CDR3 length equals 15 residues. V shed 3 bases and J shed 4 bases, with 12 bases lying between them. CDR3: CASSYFGGLNEKLFF. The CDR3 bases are TGTGCCAGCAGTTATTTTGGGGGGCTTAATGAAAAACTGTTTTTT.

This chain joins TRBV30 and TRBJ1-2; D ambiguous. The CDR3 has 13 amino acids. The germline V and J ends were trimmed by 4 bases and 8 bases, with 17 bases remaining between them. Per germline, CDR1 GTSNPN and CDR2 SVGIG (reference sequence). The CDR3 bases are TGTGCCTGGAACCGGGGAGTGTTGGGGGGCTACACCTTC. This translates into CAWNRGVLGGYTF.

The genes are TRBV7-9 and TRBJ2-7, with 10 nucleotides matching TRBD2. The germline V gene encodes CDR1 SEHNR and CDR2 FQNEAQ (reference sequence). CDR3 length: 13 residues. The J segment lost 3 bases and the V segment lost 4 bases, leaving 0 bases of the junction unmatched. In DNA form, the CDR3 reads TGTGCCAGCAGCTCTAGCGGGGGCTACGAGCAGTACTTC. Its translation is CASSSSGGYEQYF. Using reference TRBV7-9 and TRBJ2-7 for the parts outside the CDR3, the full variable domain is DTGVSQNPRHKITKRGQNVTFRCDPISEHNRLYWYRQTLGQGPEFLTYFQNEAQLEKSRLLSDRFSAERPKGSFSTLEIQRTEQGDSAMYLCASSSSGGYEQYFGPGTRLTVT.

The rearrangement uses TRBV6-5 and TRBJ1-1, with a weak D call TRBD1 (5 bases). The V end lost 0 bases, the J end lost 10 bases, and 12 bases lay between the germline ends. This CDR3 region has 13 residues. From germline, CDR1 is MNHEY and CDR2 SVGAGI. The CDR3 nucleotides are TGTGCCAGCAGTTACTCGGGGGGTTATGGAGCTTTCTTT. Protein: CASSYSGGYGAFF.

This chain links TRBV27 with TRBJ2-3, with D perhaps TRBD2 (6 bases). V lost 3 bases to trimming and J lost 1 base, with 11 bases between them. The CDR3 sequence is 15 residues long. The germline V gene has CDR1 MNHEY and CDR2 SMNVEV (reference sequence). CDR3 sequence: CASSLIGGRTDTQYF. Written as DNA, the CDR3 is TGTGCCAGCAGTTTGATCGGGGGTCGCACAGATACGCAGTATTTT.

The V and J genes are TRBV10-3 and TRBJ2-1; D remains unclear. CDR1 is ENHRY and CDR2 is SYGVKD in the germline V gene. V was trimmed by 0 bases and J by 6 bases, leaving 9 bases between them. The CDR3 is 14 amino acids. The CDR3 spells CAISESQVTNEQFF. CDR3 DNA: TGTGCCATCAGTGAGTCGCAGGTAACCAATGAGCAGTTCTTC.

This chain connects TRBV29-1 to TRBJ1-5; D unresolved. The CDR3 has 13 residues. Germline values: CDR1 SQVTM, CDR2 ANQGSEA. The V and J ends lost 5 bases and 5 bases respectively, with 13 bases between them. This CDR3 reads CSVRSGGHQPQHF. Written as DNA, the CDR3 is TGCAGCGTTCGATCGGGTGGTCATCAGCCCCAGCATTTT.

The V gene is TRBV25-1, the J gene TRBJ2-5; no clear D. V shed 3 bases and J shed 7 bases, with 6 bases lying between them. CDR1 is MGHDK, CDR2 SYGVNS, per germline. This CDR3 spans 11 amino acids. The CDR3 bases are TGTGCCAGCAGTGAGGCGGTGACCCAGTACTTC. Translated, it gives CASSEAVTQYF.

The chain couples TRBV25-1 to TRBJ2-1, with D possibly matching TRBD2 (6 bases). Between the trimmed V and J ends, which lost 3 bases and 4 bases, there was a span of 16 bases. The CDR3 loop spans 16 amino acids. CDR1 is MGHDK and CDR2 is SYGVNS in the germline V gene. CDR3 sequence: CASSDPARGGYNEQFF. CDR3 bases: TGTGCCAGCAGTGACCCTGCCCGGGGAGGTTACAATGAGCAGTTCTTC.

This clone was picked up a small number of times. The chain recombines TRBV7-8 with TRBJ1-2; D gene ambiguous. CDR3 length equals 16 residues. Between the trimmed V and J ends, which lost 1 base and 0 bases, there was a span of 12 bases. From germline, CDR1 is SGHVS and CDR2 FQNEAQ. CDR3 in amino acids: CASSLGRGRSNYGYTF. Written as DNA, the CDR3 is TGTGCCAGCAGCTTAGGGAGAGGACGGTCTAACTATGGCTACACCTTC.

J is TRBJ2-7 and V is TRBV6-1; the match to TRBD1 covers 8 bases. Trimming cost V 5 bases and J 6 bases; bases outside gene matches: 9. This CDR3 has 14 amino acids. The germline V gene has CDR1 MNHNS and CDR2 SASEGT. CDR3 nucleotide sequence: TGTGCCAGCAGTAGAGACAGGGGCCAAGGCGAGCAGTACTTC. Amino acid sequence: CASSRDRGQGEQYF.

CDR3 sequence (DNA): TGTGCCAGCAGTGATACGTTTCTCGATACGCAGTATTTT. It encodes CASSDTFLDTQYF. The chain joins TRBV2 to TRBJ2-3; the D is unclear. Trimming took off 3 bases at V and 6 bases at J, with 10 bases between the two ends. The germline V gene encodes CDR1 SNHLY and CDR2 FYNNEI. CDR3 size: 13 residues.

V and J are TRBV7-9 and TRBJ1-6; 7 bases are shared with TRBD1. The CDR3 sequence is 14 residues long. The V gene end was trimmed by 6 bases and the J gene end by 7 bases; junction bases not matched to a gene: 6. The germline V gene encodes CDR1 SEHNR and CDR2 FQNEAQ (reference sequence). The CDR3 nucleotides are TGTGCCAGCAGGATAGGACAGGCAAATTCACCCCTCCACTTT. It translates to CASRIGQANSPLHF.

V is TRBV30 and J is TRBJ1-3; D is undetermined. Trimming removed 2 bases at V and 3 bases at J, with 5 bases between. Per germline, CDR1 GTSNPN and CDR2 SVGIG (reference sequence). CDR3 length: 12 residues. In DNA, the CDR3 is TGTGCCTGGAGTTTAGTTGGAAACACCATATATTTT. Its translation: CAWSLVGNTIYF. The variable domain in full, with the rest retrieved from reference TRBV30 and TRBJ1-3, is SQTIHQWPATLVQPVGSPLSLECTVEGTSNPNLYWYRQAAGRGLQLLFYSVGIGQISSEVPQNLSASRPQDRQFILSSKKLLLSDSGFYLCAWSLVGNTIYFGEGSWLTVV.